This TCR beta chain was sequenced for a study of early T cells in non-severe SARS-CoV-2 infection. Overall study context: Sequenced material consisted of bulk RNA (from unsorted whole blood), and chains were unpaired. Study results and limitations: Matching with VDJdb favored anti-spike CD8 responses (missing private and CD4 specificities).

The V gene lost 2 bases and the J gene lost 2 bases, with 10 bases spanning the gap. The CDR3 runs 13 residues. Germline lookup yields CDR1 SQVTM and CDR2 ANQGSEA. This clonotype was seen ten or more times. Its antigen is undetermined. The library protocol tagged individual cDNA molecules with unique molecular identifiers. TCRdb fed the 5' RACE reads into MiXCR, producing one record per CDR3 protein. The sample yields tens of thousands of distinct CDR3 sequences, roughly 6.2% seen once. V usage is TRBV29-1 and J usage is TRBJ2-7; a weak D match, TRBD1 (6 bases). Sample: whole blood, taken at baseline. This clonotype was obtained from an adult who was a healthcare worker with PCR-confirmed SARS-CoV-2 infection or an uninfected control (not recorded which). The CDR3 DNA follows: TGCAGCGTTGAACGTACAGGGACCTACGAGCAGTACTTC. This encodes CSVERTGTYEQYF.